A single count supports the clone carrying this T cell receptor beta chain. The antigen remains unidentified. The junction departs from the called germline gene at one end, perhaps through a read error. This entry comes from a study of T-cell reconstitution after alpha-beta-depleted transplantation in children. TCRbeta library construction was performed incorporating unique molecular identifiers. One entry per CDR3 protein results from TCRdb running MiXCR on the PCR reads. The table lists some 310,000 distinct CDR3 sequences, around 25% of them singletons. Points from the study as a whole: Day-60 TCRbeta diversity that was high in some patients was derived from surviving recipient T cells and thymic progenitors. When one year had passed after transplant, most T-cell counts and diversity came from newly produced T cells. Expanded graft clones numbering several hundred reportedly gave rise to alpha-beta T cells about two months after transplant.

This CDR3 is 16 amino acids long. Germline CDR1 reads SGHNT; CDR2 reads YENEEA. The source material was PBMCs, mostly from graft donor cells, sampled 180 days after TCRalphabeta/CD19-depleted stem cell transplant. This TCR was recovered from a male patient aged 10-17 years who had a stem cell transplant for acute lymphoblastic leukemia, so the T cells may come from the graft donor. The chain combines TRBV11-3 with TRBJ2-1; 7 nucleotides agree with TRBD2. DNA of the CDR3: TGTGCCAGTAGCTTAGGACGACTAGCCTCCTACAATGAGCAGTTCTTC. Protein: CASSLGRLASYNEQFF.